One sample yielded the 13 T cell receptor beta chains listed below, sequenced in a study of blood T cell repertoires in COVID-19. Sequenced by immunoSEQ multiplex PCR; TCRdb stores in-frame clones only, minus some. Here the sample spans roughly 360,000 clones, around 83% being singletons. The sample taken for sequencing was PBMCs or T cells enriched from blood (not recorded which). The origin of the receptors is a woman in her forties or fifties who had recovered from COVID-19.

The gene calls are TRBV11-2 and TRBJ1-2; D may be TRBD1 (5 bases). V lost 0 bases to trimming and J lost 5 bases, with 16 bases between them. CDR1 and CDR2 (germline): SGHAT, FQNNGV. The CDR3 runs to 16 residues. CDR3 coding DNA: TGTGCCAGCAGCTTAGATCCATGGGGCGCAGGATATGGCTACACCTTC. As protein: CASSLDPWGAGYGYTF.

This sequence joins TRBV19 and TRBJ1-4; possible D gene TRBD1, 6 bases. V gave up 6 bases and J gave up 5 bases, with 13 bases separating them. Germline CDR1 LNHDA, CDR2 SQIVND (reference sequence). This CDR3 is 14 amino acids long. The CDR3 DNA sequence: TGTGCCAGTAGCGGTTTAACAGGGAATGAAAAACTGTTTTTT. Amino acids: CASSGLTGNEKLFF.

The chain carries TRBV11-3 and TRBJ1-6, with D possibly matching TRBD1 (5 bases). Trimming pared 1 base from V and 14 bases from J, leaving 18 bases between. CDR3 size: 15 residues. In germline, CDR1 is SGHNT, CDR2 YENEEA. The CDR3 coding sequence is TGTGCCAGCAGCTTAGGCTGGGGGAACCGGGAGTCCCTCCACTTT. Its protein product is CASSLGWGNRESLHF.

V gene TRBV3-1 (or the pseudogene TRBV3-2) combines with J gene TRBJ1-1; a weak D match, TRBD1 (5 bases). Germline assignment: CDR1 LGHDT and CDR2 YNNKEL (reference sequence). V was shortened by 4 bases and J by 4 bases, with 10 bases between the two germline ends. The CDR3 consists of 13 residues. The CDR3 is CASSPGGVTEAFF. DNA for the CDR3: TGTGCCAGCAGCCCCGGGGGAGTCACTGAAGCTTTCTTT.

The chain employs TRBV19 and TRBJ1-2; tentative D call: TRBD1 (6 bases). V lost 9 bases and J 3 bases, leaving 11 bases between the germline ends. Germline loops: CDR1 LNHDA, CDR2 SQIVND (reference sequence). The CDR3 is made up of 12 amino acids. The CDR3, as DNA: TGTGCCAGCGGACAGAAGGACTATGGCTACACCTTC. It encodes CASGQKDYGYTF.

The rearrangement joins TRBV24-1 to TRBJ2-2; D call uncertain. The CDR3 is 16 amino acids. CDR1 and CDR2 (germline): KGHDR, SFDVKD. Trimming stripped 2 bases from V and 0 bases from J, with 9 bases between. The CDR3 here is CATSDSKRANTGELFF. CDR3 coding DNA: TGTGCCACCAGTGATTCAAAGCGCGCGAACACCGGGGAGCTGTTTTTT.

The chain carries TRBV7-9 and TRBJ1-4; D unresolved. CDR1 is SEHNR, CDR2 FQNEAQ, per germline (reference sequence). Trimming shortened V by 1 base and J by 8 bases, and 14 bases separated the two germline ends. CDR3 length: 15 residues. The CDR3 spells CASSLGVGRGEKLFF. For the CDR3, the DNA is TGTGCCAGCAGCTTAGGTGTGGGGAGAGGAGAAAAACTGTTTTTT.

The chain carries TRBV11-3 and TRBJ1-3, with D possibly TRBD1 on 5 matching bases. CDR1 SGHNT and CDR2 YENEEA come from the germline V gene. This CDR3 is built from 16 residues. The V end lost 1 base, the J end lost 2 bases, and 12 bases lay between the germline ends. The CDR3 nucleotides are TGTGCCAGCAGCTTAGCGTCGACAGCCACTGGAAACACCATATATTTT. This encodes CASSLASTATGNTIYF. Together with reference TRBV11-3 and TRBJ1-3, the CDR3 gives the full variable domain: EAGVVQSPRYKIIEKKQPVAFWCNPISGHNTLYWYLQNLGQGPELLIRYENEEAVDDSQLPKDRFSAERLKGVDSTLKIQPAELGDSAVYLCASSLASTATGNTIYFGEGSWLTVV.

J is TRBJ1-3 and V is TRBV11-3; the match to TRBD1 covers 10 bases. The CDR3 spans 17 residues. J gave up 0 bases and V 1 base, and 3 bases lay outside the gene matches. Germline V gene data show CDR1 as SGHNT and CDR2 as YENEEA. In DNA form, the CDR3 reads TGTGCCAGCAGCTTAGCCGGGACAGGGGTCTCTGGAAACACCATATATTTT. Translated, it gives CASSLAGTGVSGNTIYF.

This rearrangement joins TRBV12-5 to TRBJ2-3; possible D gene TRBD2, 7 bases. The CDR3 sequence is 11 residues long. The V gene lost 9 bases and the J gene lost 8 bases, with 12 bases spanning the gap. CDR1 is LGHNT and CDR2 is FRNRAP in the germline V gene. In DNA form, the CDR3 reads TGTGCTAGCTGGAGGGGGGGTACGCAGTATTTT. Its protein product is CASWRGGTQYF.

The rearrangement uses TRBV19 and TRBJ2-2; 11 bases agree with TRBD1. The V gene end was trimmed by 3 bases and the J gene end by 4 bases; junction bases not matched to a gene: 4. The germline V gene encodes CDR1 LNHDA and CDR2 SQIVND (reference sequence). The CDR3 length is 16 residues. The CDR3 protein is CASSMGQGVSTGELFF. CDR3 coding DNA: TGTGCCAGTAGTATGGGACAGGGGGTCAGCACCGGGGAGCTGTTTTTT.

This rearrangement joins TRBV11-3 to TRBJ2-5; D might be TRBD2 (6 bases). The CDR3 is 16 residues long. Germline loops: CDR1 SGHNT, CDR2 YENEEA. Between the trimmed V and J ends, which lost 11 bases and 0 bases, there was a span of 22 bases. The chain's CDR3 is CASGGGSGVNQETQYF. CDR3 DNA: TGTGCCTCCGGAGGAGGGTCGGGAGTAAACCAAGAGACCCAGTACTTC.

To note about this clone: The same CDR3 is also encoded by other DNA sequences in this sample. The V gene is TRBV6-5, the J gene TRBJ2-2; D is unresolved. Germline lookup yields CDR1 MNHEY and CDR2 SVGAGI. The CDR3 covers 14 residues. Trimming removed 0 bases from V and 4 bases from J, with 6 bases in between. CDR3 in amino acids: CASSYSRGTGELFF. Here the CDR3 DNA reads TGTGCCAGCAGTTACTCGAGAGGCACCGGGGAGCTGTTTTTT.